The 16 T cell receptor beta chains presented below share a single source sample, sequenced in a study of T cells in Graves' hyperthyroidism and ophthalmopathy. What was amplified from RNA transcripts were TCR beta CDR3 regions. HTBI primers were employed in a first-round RT-PCR of the TCR CDR3. TCRdb re-analysed the multiplex PCR reads in MiXCR, keeping a single row per CDR3 protein. The data hold 300,000 to 500,000 distinct CDR3 sequences, with 11% to 15% observed a single time. What was sequenced was blood. The receptors shown here come from a man in his fifties or sixties with Graves' ophthalmopathy.

This clonotype was picked up many times. The CDR3 here is CASSPGTVLYEQYF. In nucleotides, the CDR3 is TGTGCCAGCAGTCCAGGGACAGTTCTCTACGAGCAGTACTTC. This chain links TRBV27 with TRBJ2-7; TRBD1 matches 7 bases. Looked up from germline, CDR1 is MNHEY and CDR2 is SMNVEV (reference sequence). The J segment lost 3 bases and the V segment lost 5 bases, leaving 7 bases of the junction unmatched. This CDR3 has 14 amino acids.

At least ten counts were recorded for this clonotype. The gene calls are TRBV30 and TRBJ1-1, with D maybe TRBD1 (5 bases). Trimming stripped 3 bases from V and 11 bases from J, with 16 bases between. The length of the CDR3 is 12 residues. CDR1 GTSNPN and CDR2 SVGIG come from the germline V gene (reference sequence). The CDR3 DNA is TGTGCCTGGAGCGGGACGGGAGGGGAGGCTTTCTTT. This translates into CAWSGTGGEAFF.

The genes are TRBV29-1 and TRBJ2-1; maybe TRBD2 (6 bases). Germline V CDR1 and CDR2: SQVTM, ANQGSEA. Trimming took 6 bases from V and 5 from J, leaving 11 bases between them. The CDR3 is made up of 12 amino acids. The CDR3 region is CSVGTRNNEQFF. CDR3 nucleotides: TGCAGCGTCGGGACTCGAAACAATGAGCAGTTCTTC.

The chain couples TRBV6-1 to TRBJ2-1; D gene uncertain. The CDR3 has 11 amino acids. Germline V gives CDR1 MNHNS, CDR2 SASEGT. With 6 bases removed from V and 10 bases from J, the gap between germline ends came to 10 bases. This CDR3 reads CASSRSEEQFF. DNA for the CDR3: TGTGCCAGCAGCCGTTCAGAGGAGCAGTTCTTC.

In its sample, this clonotype was seen a few times. The chain employs TRBV6-1 and TRBJ2-2; D ambiguous. Per the germline V gene, CDR1 is MNHNS and CDR2 is SASEGT. Trimming stripped 6 bases from V and 6 bases from J, with 8 bases between. The CDR3 is 12 amino acids. CDR3 in amino acids: CASSSAAGELFF. CDR3 coding DNA: TGTGCCAGCAGCTCCGCAGCCGGGGAGCTGTTTTTT.

This clonotype was observed at least ten times. The rearrangement uses TRBV12-3 or TRBV12-4 and TRBJ2-7; D perhaps matches TRBD1 (5 bases). CDR3 length: 14 residues. The V end lost 4 bases, the J end lost 5 bases, and 15 bases lay between the germline ends. Here the CDR3 DNA reads TGTGCCAGCAGTTACGACTTAGGGGCCGACGAGCAGTACTTC. This encodes CASSYDLGADEQYF.

The chain recombines TRBV9 with TRBJ1-5; D possibly corresponds to TRBD1 (5 bases). CDR1 and CDR2 from the germline V gene are SGDLS and YYNGEE. The V and J ends lost 2 bases and 4 bases respectively, with 10 bases between them. The CDR3 has 14 amino acids. The DNA of the CDR3 is TGTGCCAGCAGCGTCACCAGGGATAATCAGCCCCAGCATTTT. Translated: CASSVTRDNQPQHF. Complete variable domain (other parts from reference TRBV9 and TRBJ1-5): DSGVTQTPKHLITATGQRVTLRCSPRSGDLSVYWYQQSLDQGLQFLIQYYNGEERAKGNILERFSAQQFPDLHSELNLSSLELGDSALYFCASSVTRDNQPQHFGDGTRLSIL.

This clonotype came up many times. This sequence joins TRBV20-1 and TRBJ2-1, with TRBD2 identical over 7 bases. The CDR3 is made up of 16 amino acids. V lost 3 bases to trimming and J lost 4 bases; unmatched junction nucleotides: 12. Germline CDR1 and CDR2: DFQATT and SNEGSKA (reference sequence). CDR3 in DNA: TGCAGTGCTAGTGTCCCACTAGCGACGCCTTACAATGAGCAGTTCTTC. This sequence encodes CSASVPLATPYNEQFF.

In its sample, this clonotype was seen many times. V usage is TRBV10-3 and J usage is TRBJ2-7, with a tentative D call TRBD2 (6 bases). The V gene's germline CDR1 is ENHRY and CDR2 SYGVKD. Trimming took off 2 bases at V and 8 bases at J, with 10 bases between the two ends. The CDR3 length is 12 residues. Here the CDR3 reads CAISEGGAKQYF. The CDR3, as DNA: TGTGCCATCAGTGAGGGAGGGGCAAAGCAGTACTTC.

A word on this clonotype: A much more abundant neighbour one base away suggests this may be a read error. The V gene is TRBV12-3 or TRBV12-4, the J gene TRBJ2-5, with 8 bases aligning to TRBD2. The CDR3 covers 14 residues. After removal of 5 bases from V and 7 bases from J, the junction contained 9 bases not matched to a gene. The CDR3 DNA follows: TGTGCCAGCAGTATAGTAGCGGGACCGGTGACCCAGTACTTC. Translating gives CASSIVAGPVTQYF.

This clonotype was counted at least ten times. The chain carries TRBV5-1 and TRBJ2-5; 9 bases map to TRBD2. The CDR3 runs 14 residues. Germline trimming cut 4 bases from V and 5 bases from J; bases unmatched to any gene: 6. The germline gives CDR1 SGHRS, CDR2 YFSETQ. CDR3 sequence: CASSPSGKGETQYF. CDR3 DNA: TGCGCCAGCAGCCCTAGCGGGAAGGGTGAGACCCAGTACTTC. The entire variable domain, with the rest obtained from reference TRBV5-1 and TRBJ2-5, is as follows: KAGVTQTPRYLIKTRGQQVTLSCSPISGHRSVSWYQQTPGQGLQFLFEYFSETQRNKGNFPGRFSGRQFSNSRSEMNVSTLELGDSALYLCASSPSGKGETQYFGPGTRLLVL.

The table lists this clonotype with a few counts. The genes are TRBV24-1 and TRBJ2-1; TRBD2 aligns across 11 bases. Germline V gene lookup returns CDR1 KGHDR and CDR2 SFDVKD. CDR3 length equals 16 residues. J was trimmed by 2 bases and V by 7 bases; bases with no gene match: 6. CDR3 sequence (DNA): TGTGCCACCAGGGTAGCGGGAGGGGAGACCTACAATGAGCAGTTCTTC. Its protein product is CATRVAGGETYNEQFF.

The table lists this clonotype with many counts. The chain is built from TRBV5-1 and TRBJ1-2; TRBD1 matches at 7 bases. The length of the CDR3 is 15 residues. Trimming removed 4 bases from V and 1 base from J; junction bases left unmatched: 7. Germline values: CDR1 SGHRS, CDR2 YFSETQ. The chain's CDR3 is CASSPRGQINYGYTF. CDR3 DNA: TGCGCCAGCAGCCCGCGGGGACAGATTAACTATGGCTACACCTTC. Together with reference TRBV5-1 and TRBJ1-2, the CDR3 gives the full variable domain: KAGVTQTPRYLIKTRGQQVTLSCSPISGHRSVSWYQQTPGQGLQFLFEYFSETQRNKGNFPGRFSGRQFSNSRSEMNVSTLELGDSALYLCASSPRGQINYGYTFGSGTRLTVV.

Many counts were recorded for this clonotype. The chain links TRBV12-3 or TRBV12-4 to TRBJ1-2, with D tentatively TRBD1 (5 bases). The CDR3 has 15 amino acids. Trimming removed 1 base at V and 4 bases at J, with 13 bases between. CDR3 DNA: TGTGCCAGCAGTTTAGGGGGGAGGGGTGCCTATGGCTACACCTTC. Translation gives CASSLGGRGAYGYTF.

This clonotype was seen a handful of times. V and J are TRBV25-1 and TRBJ2-2; TRBD1 aligns across 10 bases. Germline V lookup: CDR1 MGHDK, CDR2 SYGVNS. V was clipped by 3 bases and J by 5 bases; unmatched bases: 6. The CDR3 spans 16 residues. The CDR3, as DNA: TGTGCCAGCAGTGACGACAGGGGGCTCAGGACCGGGGAGCTGTTTTTT. This translates into CASSDDRGLRTGELFF.

The rearrangement links TRBV19 to TRBJ2-3; 8 positions agree with TRBD2. Germline V CDR1 and CDR2: LNHDA, SQIVND (reference sequence). The CDR3 runs 18 residues. The ends lost 0 bases at V and 2 bases at J; junction bases unmatched: 10. CDR3: CASSIDRASGRPTDTQYF. CDR3 bases: TGTGCCAGTAGTATAGATAGGGCTAGCGGGCGACCCACAGATACGCAGTATTTT.